This T cell receptor beta chain emerged from a study of CD8 T cells in Susac syndrome (dated by TCRdb to the late 2010s). Regarding the research as a whole: The study used repertoire sequencing to test whether antigen drove CD8+ T cell activation and differentiation in Susac syndrome.

As regards this clonotype: Its specific antigen is unknown. No much larger clone exists at a distance of one base, and base qualities are not known.

Trimming leaves V shorter by 11 bases and J shorter by 5 bases, with the junction holding 15 bases beyond the gene matches. The CDR3 runs 17 amino acids, cysteine and phenylalanine included. Here the CDR3 DNA is all that survives: 51 bases in frame from base 1. CDR1 and CDR2 (SEHNR, FQNEAQ) derive from the germline V gene (reference sequence). Results and caveats for the whole study, not just this receptor: The number of individuals in the TCR sequencing and HLA analysis was recognized as being relatively small.

RNA was extracted using the RNeasy kit, and roughly 0.45 to 1 microgram was reverse transcribed with random hexamers. The immunoSEQ multiplex PCR assay, covering 54 Vbeta and 13 Jbeta segments, was used to amplify TCR beta CDR3 regions. Bias from PCR amplification was corrected by using a synthetic template baseline for primer optimization and for computational correction. The authors' analysis ran thus. Reads were annotated to V, D and J genes according to IMGT and were analyzed with immunoSEQ Analyzer, with only productive sequences retained. Clonality was calculated as one minus the Shannon entropy normalized by log2 of the number of productive unique sequences. For each patient and control, public and private clones were evaluated among the 100 most prevalent clones. Clones were defined as Susac-specific if absent from the healthy and MS cohorts, from under 1,200 published viral clones and from other ImmuneACCESS disease sequences. TCRdb passed the public sequencing reads through fastp at Q25 and MiXCR, retaining productive beta sequences. Rows merge per CDR3 protein into single entries with the most common DNA and genes. The V and J calls and clone size come from TCRdb's table, not from the authors' own analysis. This sample holds around 130,000 distinct CDR3 sequences; 90% to 95% were observed only once. 0.09% to 0.15% of the sample is held by the ten biggest clonotypes.

Peripheral blood CD8+ and CD4+ T cells from healthy donors, Susac syndrome patients and multiple sclerosis patients were profiled by high-throughput TCR beta sequencing. The healthy donors served as controls matched for age and sex. Bulk CD8+ and CD4+ T cells were purified by magnetic negative isolation, whereas CD8+ TEMRA cells were enriched by FACS. Blood was collected in EDTA tubes and processed within 24 hours, with PBMCs isolated through density gradient centrifugation. PBMCs destined for TCR sequencing were cryopreserved in liquid nitrogen and later thawed in a 37 °C water bath. The sorted or isolated CD4+, CD8+ and CD8+ TEMRA cells reached a purity of at least 90%.

The chain is assembled from TRBV7-9 and TRBJ2-1; TRBD2 lines up with 13 middle nucleotides. The sequence was obtained from a human donor in good health. What was sequenced was CD4+ T cells from PBMCs. Here the CDR3 is given as CAGGLAGALQGNNEQFF. In nucleotide form, the sequence is TGTGCCGGAGGACTAGCGGGAGCTCTCCAAGGGAACAATGAGCAGTTCTTC. When the CDR3 is completed using the reference TRBV7-9 and TRBJ2-1 genes on either side, the full variable domain is DTGVSQNPRHKITKRGQNVTFRCDPISEHNRLYWYRQTLGQGPEFLTYFQNEAQLEKSRLLSDRFSAERPKGSFSTLEIQRTEQGDSAMYLCAGGLAGALQGNNEQFFGPGTRLTVL.